This paragraph covers one T cell receptor (beta chain) sequence. The data originate from a study of cytomegalovirus exposure and HLA in healthy donors. In the PCR, 60 Vbeta and 13 Jbeta primers were used. Measured with immunoSEQ multiplex PCR; TCRdb has only the in-frame clones, and not every one. The data show fewer than 130,000 clones, over 60% seen once. Trimming pared 1 base from V and 10 bases from J, leaving 7 bases between. This CDR3 is built from 11 residues. Germline lookup yields CDR1 SEHNR and CDR2 FQNEAQ (reference sequence). The chain links TRBV7-9 to TRBJ1-1; D is uncertain. The sequence derives from a man aged 25 to 45 in good health and CMV-seropositive. The sequenced material came from PBMCs. In DNA, the CDR3 is TGTGCCAGCAGCTTAGGGTTGAGAGCTTTCTTT. It is translated as CASSLGLRAFF.